A single sample is the source of the 12 T cell receptor beta chains below, sequenced in a study of blood T cells in healthy people across ages (dated by TCRdb to the mid-2010s). The method was 5' RACE. The instrument was an Illumina HiSeq 2500. A second roughly 6 to 11 cycle PCR used a sample-barcoded 5' primer and a J-beta primer mix. TCRdb ran its own pipeline on the public reads, namely fastp trimming at Q25 and MiXCR clone calling, and kept in-frame beta chains. Entries are consolidated by CDR3 protein sequence, retaining the most common genes and DNA. The sample data list over 1,200,000 distinct CDR3 sequences, and around 59% of these were observed just once. The leading ten clones occupy roughly 7% of the sample. The specimen was blood. The receptors shown here come from a man aged 18 to 30 in good health.

This rearrangement joins TRBV25-1 to TRBJ2-5; D is undetermined. Trimming removed 8 bases from V and 4 bases from J, with 5 bases in between. The CDR3 runs to 10 residues. Germline lookup yields CDR1 MGHDK and CDR2 SYGVNS. In nucleotides, the CDR3 is TGTGCCAGCGAGGCAGAGACCCAGTACTTC. The encoded protein is CASEAETQYF. Complete variable domain (other parts from reference TRBV25-1 and TRBJ2-5): EADIYQTPRYLVIGTGKKITLECSQTMGHDKMYWYQQDPGMELHLIHYSYGVNSTEKGDLSSESTVSRIRTEHFPLTLESARPSHTSQYLCASEAETQYFGPGTRLLVL.

The CDR3 region is CASSRTGGRPEAFF. The CDR3, as DNA: TGTGCCAGCAGTAGGACAGGGGGTCGCCCTGAAGCTTTCTTT. The genes are TRBV6-5 and TRBJ1-1; 10 bases agree with TRBD1. V was pared by 5 bases and J by 6 bases, with 6 bases of the junction left unmatched. The CDR3 length is 14 residues. Germline V gene sequence: CDR1 MNHEY, CDR2 SVGAGI.

The V gene is TRBV7-2, the J gene TRBJ2-5; no clear D. CDR1 and CDR2 from the germline V gene are SGHTA and FQGNSA. CDR3 length: 16 amino acids. V lost 1 base, J lost 0 bases, and 12 bases lay in between. The CDR3 reads CASSLDGRSYQETQYF. In DNA, the CDR3 is TGTGCCAGCAGCTTAGATGGGCGGTCCTACCAAGAGACCCAGTACTTC.

The genes are TRBV4-2 and TRBJ1-5; TRBD1 agrees at 7 bases. V lost 3 bases and J lost 7; bases outside the gene matches: 6. CDR3 length equals 14 residues. The germline CDR1 and CDR2 sequences are LGHNA and YNFKEQ. CDR3 residues: CASSHTGVGQPQHF. The DNA of the CDR3 is TGTGCCAGCAGCCATACAGGGGTTGGGCAGCCCCAGCATTTT.

The V and J genes are TRBV7-6 and TRBJ2-1; 12 positions match TRBD2. Germline values: CDR1 SGHVS, CDR2 FNYEAQ. This CDR3 comprises 17 residues. V gave up 1 base and J gave up 8 bases; unmatched junction bases: 9. The CDR3 DNA is TGTGCCAGCAGCTTAGTAGACGGACTAGCGGGACAGGATGAGCAGTTCTTC. This translates into CASSLVDGLAGQDEQFF.

The V gene is TRBV20-1, the J gene TRBJ1-5; a weak D match, TRBD1 (6 bases). The germline V and J ends were trimmed by 6 bases and 6 bases, with 12 bases remaining between them. This CDR3 contains 12 residues. From germline, CDR1 is DFQATT and CDR2 SNEGSKA (reference sequence). The CDR3 loop reads CSAKYRAQPQHF. The CDR3 DNA reads as TGCAGTGCCAAATACAGGGCTCAGCCCCAGCATTTT.

The rearrangement uses TRBV6-1 and TRBJ1-1; TRBD1 might be the D (5 bases). CDR1 is MNHNS, CDR2 SASEGT, per germline. CDR3 size: 14 residues. The V gene lost 4 bases and the J gene lost 3 bases, with 12 bases spanning the gap. The CDR3 DNA follows: TGTGCCAGCAGTGCTCGGGGCAGGGACACTGAAGCTTTCTTT. It encodes CASSARGRDTEAFF.

The rearrangement uses TRBV4-1 and TRBJ2-1, with 8 bases that match TRBD1. The germline CDR1 and CDR2 sequences are MGHRA and YSYEKL. The length of the CDR3 is 19 residues. V dropped 2 bases and J dropped 2; count of bases not matched to a gene: 14. CDR3 protein: CASSQLLSRTGPTYNEQFF. The DNA of the CDR3 is TGCGCCAGCAGCCAACTCCTCAGTAGGACAGGGCCTACCTACAATGAGCAGTTCTTC.

In its sample, this clonotype was seen a few times. The chain carries TRBV9 and TRBJ1-2; the D is unclear. The V and J ends lost 3 bases and 4 bases respectively, with 25 bases between them. This CDR3 is built from 18 residues. Per germline, CDR1 SGDLS and CDR2 YYNGEE. The CDR3 DNA reads as TGTGCCAGCAGCGCCGGGCTAGGGAGGGCGCCCGCTACCTATGGCTACACCTTC. Amino acids: CASSAGLGRAPATYGYTF.

The rearrangement joins TRBV21-1 to TRBJ1-1. TRBV21-1 is recorded as a pseudogene. The CDR3 totals 17 residues. The CDR3 bases are TGTGCCAGCAGCAAAATTCTAATGGGGTTGCAGAACACTGAAGCTTTCTTT. Its translation is CASSKILMGLQNTEAFF.

This rearrangement joins TRBV27 to TRBJ1-1; no clear D. Trimming removed 1 base from V and 1 base from J, with 10 bases in between. Germline CDR1 reads MNHEY; CDR2 reads SMNVEV (reference sequence). The CDR3 length is 15 residues. The CDR3 sequence is CASSLLRGGNTEAFF. Written as DNA, the CDR3 is TGTGCCAGCAGTTTATTGCGGGGAGGGAACACTGAAGCTTTCTTT.

The V gene is TRBV5-1, the J gene TRBJ1-1; D uncertain. The CDR3 is 14 residues long. V gave up 4 bases and J gave up 8 bases, with 18 bases separating them. Germline V gene lookup returns CDR1 SGHRS and CDR2 YFSETQ. Written as DNA, the CDR3 is TGCGCCAGCAGCCCTGGCCTCTTAGGAGCAGAAGCTTTCTTT. Translating gives CASSPGLLGAEAFF.